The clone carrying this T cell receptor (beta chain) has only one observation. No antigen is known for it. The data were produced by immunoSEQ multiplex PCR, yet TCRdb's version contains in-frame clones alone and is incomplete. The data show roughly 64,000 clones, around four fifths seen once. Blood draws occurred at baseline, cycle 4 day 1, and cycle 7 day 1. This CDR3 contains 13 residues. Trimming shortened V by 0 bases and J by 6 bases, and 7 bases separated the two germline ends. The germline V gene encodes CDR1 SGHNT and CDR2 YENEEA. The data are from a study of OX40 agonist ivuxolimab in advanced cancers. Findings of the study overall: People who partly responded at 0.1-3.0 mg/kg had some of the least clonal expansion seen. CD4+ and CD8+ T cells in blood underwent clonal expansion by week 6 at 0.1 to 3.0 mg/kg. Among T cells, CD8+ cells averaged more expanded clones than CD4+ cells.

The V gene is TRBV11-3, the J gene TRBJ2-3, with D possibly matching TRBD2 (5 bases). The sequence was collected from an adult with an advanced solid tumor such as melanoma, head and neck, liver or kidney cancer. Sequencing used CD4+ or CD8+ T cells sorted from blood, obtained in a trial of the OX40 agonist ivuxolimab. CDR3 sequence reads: CASSLDEGDTQYF. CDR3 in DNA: TGTGCCAGCAGCTTAGACGAGGGTGATACGCAGTATTTT. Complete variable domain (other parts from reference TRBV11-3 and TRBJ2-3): EAGVVQSPRYKIIEKKQPVAFWCNPISGHNTLYWYLQNLGQGPELLIRYENEEAVDDSQLPKDRFSAERLKGVDSTLKIQPAELGDSAVYLCASSLDEGDTQYFGPGTRLTVL.